This paragraph covers one T cell receptor beta chain sequence. Other DNA sequences in the same sample also yield this CDR3. Repertoires were generated with immunoSEQ multiplex PCR, while TCRdb's copy carries only in-frame clones and drops some. Counted here are approximately 310,000 clones, 87% occurring once; the ten biggest clones make up approximately 7.8%. This entry is derived from a study of blood T cell repertoires in COVID-19. V was clipped by 2 bases and J by 2 bases, with 7 bases between them. CDR3 size: 14 residues. Germline CDR1 MDHEN, CDR2 SYDVKM. This TCR was recovered from a woman between 45 and 65 years old who had recovered from COVID-19. This rearrangement joins TRBV28 to TRBJ1-3; weak D call: TRBD1 (5 bases). The sequencing input was peripheral blood. For the CDR3, the DNA is TGTGCCAGCAGTTTACAGGGTGCTGGAAACACCATATATTTT. It translates to CASSLQGAGNTIYF.